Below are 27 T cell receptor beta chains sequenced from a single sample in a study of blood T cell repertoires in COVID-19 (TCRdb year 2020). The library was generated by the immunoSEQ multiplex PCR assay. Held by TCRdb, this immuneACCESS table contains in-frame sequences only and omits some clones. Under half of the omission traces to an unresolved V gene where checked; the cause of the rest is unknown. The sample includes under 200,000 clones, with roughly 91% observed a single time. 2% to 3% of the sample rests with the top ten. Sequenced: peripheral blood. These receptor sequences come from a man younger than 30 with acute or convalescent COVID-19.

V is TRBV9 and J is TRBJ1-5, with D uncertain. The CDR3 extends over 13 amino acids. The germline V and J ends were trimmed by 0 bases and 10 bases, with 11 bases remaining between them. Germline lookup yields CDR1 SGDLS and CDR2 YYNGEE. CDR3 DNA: TGTGCCAGCAGCGTAGATCTCATGACACCCCAGCATTTT. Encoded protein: CASSVDLMTPQHF.

The CDR3: CSAKGTANTGELFF. The CDR3 DNA sequence: TGCAGCGCTAAGGGGACAGCGAACACCGGGGAGCTGTTTTTT. The J gene is TRBJ2-2, the V gene TRBV29-1; 7 bases match TRBD1. Germline lookup yields CDR1 SQVTM and CDR2 ANQGSEA. With V trimmed by 7 bases and J by 0 bases, 5 bases remained unmatched. CDR3 length: 14 residues.

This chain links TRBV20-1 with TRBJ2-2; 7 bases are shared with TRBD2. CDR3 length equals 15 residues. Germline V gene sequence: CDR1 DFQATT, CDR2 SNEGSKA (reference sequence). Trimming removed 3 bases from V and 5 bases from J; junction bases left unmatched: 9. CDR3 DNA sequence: TGCAGTGCTAGTCGCGGGGGAGTAACGACCGGGGAGCTGTTTTTT. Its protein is CSASRGGVTTGELFF.

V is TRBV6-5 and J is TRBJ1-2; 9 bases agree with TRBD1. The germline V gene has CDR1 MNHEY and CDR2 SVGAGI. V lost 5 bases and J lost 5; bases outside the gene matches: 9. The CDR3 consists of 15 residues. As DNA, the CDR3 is TGTGCCAGCAGTAACCCGGGACAGGGAGATTATGGCTACACCTTC. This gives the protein CASSNPGQGDYGYTF.

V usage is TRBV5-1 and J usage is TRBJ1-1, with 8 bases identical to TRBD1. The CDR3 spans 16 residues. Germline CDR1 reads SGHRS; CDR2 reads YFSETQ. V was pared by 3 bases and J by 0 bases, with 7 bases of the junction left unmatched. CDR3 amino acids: CASSSRGTGMNTEAFF. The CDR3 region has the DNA TGCGCCAGCAGCTCGCGAGGGACAGGCATGAACACTGAAGCTTTCTTT.

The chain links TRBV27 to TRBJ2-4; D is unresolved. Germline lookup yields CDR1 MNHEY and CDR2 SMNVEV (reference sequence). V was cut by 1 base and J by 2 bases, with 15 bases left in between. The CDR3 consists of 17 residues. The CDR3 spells CASSLLKSGSSKNIQYF. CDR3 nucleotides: TGTGCCAGCAGTTTATTGAAGTCAGGTTCGTCCAAAAACATTCAGTACTTC.

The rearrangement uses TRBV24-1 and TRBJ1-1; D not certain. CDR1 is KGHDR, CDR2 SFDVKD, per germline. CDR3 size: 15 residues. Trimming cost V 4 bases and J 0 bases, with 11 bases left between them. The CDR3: CATSEGKALNTEAFF. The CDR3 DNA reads TGTGCCACCAGTGAGGGCAAGGCCTTGAACACTGAAGCTTTCTTT.

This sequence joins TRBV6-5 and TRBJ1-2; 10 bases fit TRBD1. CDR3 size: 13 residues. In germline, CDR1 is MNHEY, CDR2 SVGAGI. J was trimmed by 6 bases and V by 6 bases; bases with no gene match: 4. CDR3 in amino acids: CASRGTGVNGYTF. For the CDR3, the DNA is TGTGCCAGCAGAGGGACAGGGGTGAATGGCTACACCTTC.

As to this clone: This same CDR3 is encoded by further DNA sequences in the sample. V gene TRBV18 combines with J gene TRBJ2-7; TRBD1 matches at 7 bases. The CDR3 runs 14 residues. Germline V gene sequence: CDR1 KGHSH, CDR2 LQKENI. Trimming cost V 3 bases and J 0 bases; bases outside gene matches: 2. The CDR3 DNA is TGTGCCAGCTCACCTCGACAGGGCTCCTACGAGCAGTACTTC. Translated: CASSPRQGSYEQYF.

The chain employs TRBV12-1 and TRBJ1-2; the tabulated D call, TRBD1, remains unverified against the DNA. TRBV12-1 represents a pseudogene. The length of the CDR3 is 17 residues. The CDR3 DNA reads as TGTGCCAGCAGCTTTGCACATTCTCAGGGGCCTAACTATGGCTACACCTTC. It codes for CASSFAHSQGPNYGYTF.

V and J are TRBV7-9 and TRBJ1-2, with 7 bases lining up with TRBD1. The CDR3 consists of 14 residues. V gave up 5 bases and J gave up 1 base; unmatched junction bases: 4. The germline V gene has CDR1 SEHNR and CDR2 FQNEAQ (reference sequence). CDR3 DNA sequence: TGTGCCAGCAGCCACAGGGGTGTTAACTATGGCTACACCTTC. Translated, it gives CASSHRGVNYGYTF.

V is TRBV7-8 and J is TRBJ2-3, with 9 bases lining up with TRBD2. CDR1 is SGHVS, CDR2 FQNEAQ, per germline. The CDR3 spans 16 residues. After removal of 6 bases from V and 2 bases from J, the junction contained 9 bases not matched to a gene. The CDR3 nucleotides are TGTGCCAGCAGTAGTCGGGCTAGCGGGGCCACAGATACGCAGTATTTT. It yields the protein CASSSRASGATDTQYF.

The CDR3 sequence: CASSLDSAYQETQYF. CDR3 in DNA: TGCGCCAGCAGCTTGGATAGCGCGTACCAAGAGACCCAGTACTTC. The J gene is TRBJ2-5, the V gene TRBV5-1; TRBD2 might be the D (5 bases). V gave up 0 bases and J gave up 0 bases, with 9 bases separating them. CDR1 and CDR2 from the germline V gene are SGHRS and YFSETQ. The CDR3 has 15 residues. Based on the CDR3 plus reference TRBV5-1 and TRBJ2-5, the full variable domain is KAGVTQTPRYLIKTRGQQVTLSCSPISGHRSVSWYQQTPGQGLQFLFEYFSETQRNKGNFPGRFSGRQFSNSRSEMNVSTLELGDSALYLCASSLDSAYQETQYFGPGTRLLVL.

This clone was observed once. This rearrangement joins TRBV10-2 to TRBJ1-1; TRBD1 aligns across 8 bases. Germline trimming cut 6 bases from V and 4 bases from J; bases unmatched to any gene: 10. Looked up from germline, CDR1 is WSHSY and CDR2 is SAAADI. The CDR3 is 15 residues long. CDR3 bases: TGCGCCAGCAGGCCATCAGGACAGGGTCGCACTGAAGCTTTCTTT. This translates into CASRPSGQGRTEAFF.

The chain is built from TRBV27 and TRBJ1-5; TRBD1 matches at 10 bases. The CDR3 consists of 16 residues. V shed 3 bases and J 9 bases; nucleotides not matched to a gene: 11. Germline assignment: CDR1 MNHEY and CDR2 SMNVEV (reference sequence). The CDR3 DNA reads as TGTGCCAGCAGTTTCAACTTACGGGACAGGGGATGGCCCCAGCATTTT. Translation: CASSFNLRDRGWPQHF.

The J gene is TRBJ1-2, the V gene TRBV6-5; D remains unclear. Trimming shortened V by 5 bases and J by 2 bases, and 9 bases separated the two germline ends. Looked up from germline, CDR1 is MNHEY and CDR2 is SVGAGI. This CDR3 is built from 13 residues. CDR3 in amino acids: CASSLLGNYGYTF. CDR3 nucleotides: TGTGCCAGCAGTCTACTCGGGAACTATGGCTACACCTTC.

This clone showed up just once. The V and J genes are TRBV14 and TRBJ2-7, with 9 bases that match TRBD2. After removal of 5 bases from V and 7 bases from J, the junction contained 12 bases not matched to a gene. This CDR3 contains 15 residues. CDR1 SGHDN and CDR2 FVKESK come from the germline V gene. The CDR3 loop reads CASSFRLAALGEQYF. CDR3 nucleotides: TGTGCCAGCAGCTTTCGACTAGCGGCTTTGGGTGAGCAGTACTTC.

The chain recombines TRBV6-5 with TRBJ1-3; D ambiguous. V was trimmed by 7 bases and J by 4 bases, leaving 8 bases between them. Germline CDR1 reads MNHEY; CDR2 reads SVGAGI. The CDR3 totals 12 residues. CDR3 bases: TGTGCCAGCACGGACTCGGGAAACACCATATATTTT. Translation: CASTDSGNTIYF.

The CDR3 region has the DNA TGTGCCAGTAGTGCGCGGGGGGCCCCACCCTCCCCAGATACGCAGTATTTT. Protein product: CASSARGAPPSPDTQYF. The V call is TRBV19, the J call TRBJ2-3; the match to TRBD2 covers 8 bases. Germline-derived CDR1 and CDR2 are LNHDA and SQIVND (reference sequence). V gave up 5 bases and J gave up 4 bases; unmatched junction bases: 14. The length of the CDR3 is 17 residues.

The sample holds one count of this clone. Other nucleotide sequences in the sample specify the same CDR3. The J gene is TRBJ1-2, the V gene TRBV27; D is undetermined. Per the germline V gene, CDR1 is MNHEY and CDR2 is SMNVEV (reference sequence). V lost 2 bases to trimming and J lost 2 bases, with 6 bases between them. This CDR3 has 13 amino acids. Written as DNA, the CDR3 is TGTGCCAGCAGTTTAGCGGGGAACTATGGCTACACCTTC. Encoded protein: CASSLAGNYGYTF.

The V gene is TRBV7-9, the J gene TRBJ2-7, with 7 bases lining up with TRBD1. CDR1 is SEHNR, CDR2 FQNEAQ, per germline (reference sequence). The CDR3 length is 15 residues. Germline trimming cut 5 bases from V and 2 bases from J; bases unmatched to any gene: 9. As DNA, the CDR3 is TGTGCCAGCAGCCCTGTCCGGGACAGAGCCTACGAGCAGTACTTC. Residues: CASSPVRDRAYEQYF.

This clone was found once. CDR3 in DNA: TGTGCCAGCAGAGACCGGGCTGAAGCTTTCTTT. It yields the protein CASRDRAEAFF. The gene calls are TRBV27 and TRBJ1-1; unclear D gene. This CDR3 has 11 amino acids. The ends were cut back, 6 bases at V and 6 bases at J, with 8 bases in the middle. Germline CDR1 and CDR2: MNHEY and SMNVEV (reference sequence).

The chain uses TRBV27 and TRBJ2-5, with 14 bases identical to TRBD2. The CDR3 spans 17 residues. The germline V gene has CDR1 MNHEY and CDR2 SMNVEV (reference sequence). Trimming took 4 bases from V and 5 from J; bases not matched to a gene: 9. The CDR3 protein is CASSYQGTSGSVETQYF. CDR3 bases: TGTGCCAGCAGTTATCAGGGGACTAGCGGGAGTGTGGAGACCCAGTACTTC.

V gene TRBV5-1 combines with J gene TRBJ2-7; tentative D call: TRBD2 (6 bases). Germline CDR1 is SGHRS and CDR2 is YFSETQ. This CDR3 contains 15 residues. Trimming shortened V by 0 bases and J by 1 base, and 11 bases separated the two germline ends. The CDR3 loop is CASSLEAGTSYEQYF. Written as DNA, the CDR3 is TGCGCCAGCAGCTTGGAAGCAGGGACTTCCTACGAGCAGTACTTC.

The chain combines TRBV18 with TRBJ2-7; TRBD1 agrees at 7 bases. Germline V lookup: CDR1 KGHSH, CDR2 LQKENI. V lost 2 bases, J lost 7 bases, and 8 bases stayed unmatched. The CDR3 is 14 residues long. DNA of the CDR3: TGTGCCAGCTCACCAGACAGGGTGTATGGTGAGCAGTACTTC. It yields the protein CASSPDRVYGEQYF.

The CDR3 DNA sequence: TGTGCCAGCAGCGAGAGCCGGACAGGGGGCAATCAGCCCCAGCATTTT. This sequence encodes CASSESRTGGNQPQHF. The chain is built from TRBV2 and TRBJ1-5, with 9 positions matching TRBD1. This CDR3 has 16 residues. V was clipped by 6 bases and J by 2 bases; unmatched bases: 8. In germline, CDR1 is SNHLY, CDR2 FYNNEI.

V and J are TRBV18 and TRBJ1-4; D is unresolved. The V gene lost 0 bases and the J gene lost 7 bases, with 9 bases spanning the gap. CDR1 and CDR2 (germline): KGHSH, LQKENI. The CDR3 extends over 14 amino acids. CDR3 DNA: TGTGCCAGCTCACCACCTGGGGAGCGTGAAAAACTGTTTTTT. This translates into CASSPPGEREKLFF.